The rows below give T cell receptor beta chains drawn from one sample of a study of T-cell reconstitution after alpha-beta-depleted transplantation in children. TCRdb redid the calling of the PCR reads with MiXCR, one entry per CDR3 protein. The sample includes more than 85,000 distinct CDR3 sequences, about 5.6% of them seen just once. The sample in question was PBMCs, mostly from graft donor cells, obtained 60 days after TCRalphabeta/CD19-depleted stem cell transplant. The receptors shown here come from a female patient between 2 and 15 years old who had a stem cell transplant for Fanconi anemia, so the T cells may come from the graft donor. Each CDR3 is given with its conserved first and last residue. Fields, in order: V gene, CDR3 length, CDR3 protein.

TRBV3-1 | 15 | CASSQWIAGSETQYF
TRBV6-1 | 16 | CASSPIAGAFTDTQYF
TRBV10-2 | 12 | CASSARGYEQYF
TRBV11-2 | 14 | CASSWTGRDNEQFF
TRBV29-1 | 11 | CSAKGRGPQHF
TRBV6-5 | 18 | CASSYSNNFLRGANVLTF
TRBV19 | 15 | CASARDRETTDTQYF
TRBV29-1 | 12 | CSVDDPPYEQYF
TRBV7-9 | 15 | CASGVFSPTNEKLFF
TRBV2 | 15 | CASSEIPGSIYEQYF
TRBV12-3/TRBV12-4 | 14 | CASSLREGGQPQHF
TRBV10-3 | 14 | CAISESGSDGELFF
TRBV7-8 | 13 | CASSLDRGDTQYF
TRBV20-1 | 13 | CSAAPLGGDEQFF
TRBV4-2 | 23 | CASSQLYPRRTSDPSSGANVLTF
TRBV5-1 | 14 | CASSLGEGVREQFF
TRBV29-1 | 15 | CSVELRAVVFNEQFF
TRBV5-1 | 15 | CASSFTSGGADTQYF
TRBV20-1 | 14 | CSARLAGVYSEQFF
TRBV28 | 15 | CASSRQGRGNQPQHF
TRBV5-5 | 16 | CASTDLGGPNYNEQFF
TRBV5-1 | 15 | CASSLSSSSYNEQFF
TRBV20-1 | 13 | CSALVSSTDTQYF
TRBV28 | 14 | CASRPGTGRVEQYF
TRBV12-3/TRBV12-4 | 12 | CASSFENTEAFF
TRBV27 | 16 | CASRLGAVAGYNEQFF
TRBV2 | 15 | CASSSDRRISYEQYF
TRBV28 | 14 | CASEKHQINYGYTF
TRBV5-1 | 16 | CASSGAGPSNTGELFF
TRBV27 | 14 | CASRYFPSTDTQYF
TRBV6-1 | 15 | CASSRRTGGLETQYF
TRBV27 | 15 | CASSPEAWAYNEQFF
TRBV5-1 | 15 | CASSGRQGPVYEQYF
TRBV7-9 | 12 | CASSVRVYEQYF
TRBV3-1 | 18 | CASSRGPGLPQGTDTQYF
TRBV15 | 12 | CATSTRQGRAFF
TRBV10-3 | 14 | CAISPDTIGNTIYF
TRBV7-9 | 16 | CASSLDAGGYQETQYF
TRBV28 | 18 | CASSSRGTGFAWNEKLFF
TRBV28 | 14 | CASSPAQGFGGYTF
TRBV20-1 | 14 | CSAIGLLTAGELFF
TRBV20-1 | 13 | CSAPRAGGYEQYF
TRBV11-2 | 18 | CASSLGVLAGDTYNEQFF
TRBV12-3/TRBV12-4 | 18 | CASSLKTGTGGLVNEQFF
TRBV7-8 | 14 | CASSLWNPPYEQYF
TRBV7-8 | 16 | CASSLTGTRGFGELFF
TRBV5-1 | 13 | CASSVSSPYEQYF
TRBV3-1 | 19 | CASSQVGLAGERSTDTQYF
TRBV20-1 | 13 | CSARASGEGEQYF
TRBV15 | 13 | CATTSGGPDTQYF
TRBV12-3/TRBV12-4 | 16 | CASSLRTGGHRDEQFF
TRBV3-1 | 17 | CASSQVTEGQRSYEQYF